This is a list of T cell receptor beta chains from one sample in a study of neurological immune-mediated disorders. From the 5' RACE reads, TCRdb called clonotypes with MiXCR, one entry per CDR3 protein. The repertoire holds tens of thousands of distinct CDR3 sequences, roughly 3.8% seen once, with 6.5% in the top ten. The sequencing input was PBMCs. All receptors derive from a man aged 60 to 75 with multiple sclerosis. The CDR3 runs from the conserved cysteine through the conserved F or W. A D gene is named only where the DNA matches it firmly. Clone sizes are given selectively: once, few, many, or a class where the clone is expanded.

clone_size d_call j_call v_call cdr3_aa cdr3_nt
many TRBD1 TRBJ2-7 TRBV20-1 CSAARDRLDEQYF TGCAGTGCTGCCCGGGACAGGCTTGACGAGCAGTACTTC
many - TRBJ1-3 TRBV20-1 CSARRSGNTIYF TGCAGTGCTAGACGCTCTGGAAACACCATATATTTT
- - TRBJ2-4 TRBV20-1 CSAPNPRDLAKNIQYF TGCAGTGCTCCTAACCCGCGGGATCTAGCCAAAAACATTCAGTACTTC
many - TRBJ1-2 TRBV7-3 CASTQGGYTF TGTGCCAGCACTCAAGGCGGCTACACCTTC
many TRBD1 TRBJ1-1 TRBV20-1 CSALDRVGMNTEAFF TGCAGTGCCCTTGACAGGGTGGGCATGAACACTGAAGCTTTCTTT
many TRBD2 TRBJ2-7 TRBV7-2 CASSFQLAGDYEQYF TGTGCCAGCAGCTTTCAATTAGCGGGAGACTACGAGCAGTACTTC
many TRBD2 TRBJ2-2 TRBV7-8 CASSLAAAGGSYTGELFF TGTGCCAGCAGCTTAGCGGCCGCGGGGGGGAGTTACACCGGGGAGCTGTTTTTT
- - TRBJ2-7 TRBV20-1 CSARGWQGFGEQYF TGCAGTGCAAGAGGCTGGCAGGGATTTGGCGAGCAGTACTTC
many TRBD2 TRBJ2-3 TRBV11-2 CASSSGLAGVKDTQYF TGTGCCAGCAGCTCCGGACTAGCGGGAGTAAAGGATACGCAGTATTTT
few - TRBJ2-2 TRBV5-1 CASSPTSPEQSGELFF TGCGCCAGCAGCCCAACGTCCCCGGAACAAAGCGGGGAGCTGTTTTTT
many TRBD1 TRBJ2-5 TRBV20-1 CSAPGGGQETQYF TGCAGTGCTCCAGGGGGCGGGCAAGAGACCCAGTACTTC
many - TRBJ2-2 TRBV7-9 CASSPFGGNTGELFF TGTGCCAGCAGCCCCTTCGGGGGGAACACCGGGGAGCTGTTTTTT
many - TRBJ2-7 TRBV5-1 CASSLGGVRVGSEQYF TGCGCCAGCAGCTTGGGCGGGGTCCGTGTTGGTTCTGAGCAGTACTTC
many TRBD1 TRBJ2-3 TRBV9 CASSPRDRSTRAQYF TGTGCCAGCAGCCCCCGGGACAGGTCGACGAGGGCGCAGTATTTT
many - TRBJ2-3 TRBV20-1 CSASRGDGGTDTQYF TGCAGTGCTAGTAGGGGGGACGGGGGAACAGATACGCAGTATTTT
many - TRBJ2-1 TRBV20-1 CSAPSEVINEQFF TGCAGTGCCCCAAGTGAGGTTATTAATGAGCAGTTCTTC
- - TRBJ1-1 TRBV7-6 CASSLAVIGTEAFF TGTGCCAGCAGCTTAGCCGTTATAGGCACTGAAGCTTTCTTT
many - TRBJ1-1 TRBV7-8 CASSSYLRAGTEAFF TGTGCCAGCAGCTCATACTTGAGGGCCGGCACTGAAGCTTTCTTT
few - TRBJ2-5 TRBV11-2 CASSLDGGARRETQYF TGTGCCAGCAGCTTAGATGGGGGGGCCAGGCGAGAGACCCAGTACTTC
few - TRBJ2-1 TRBV15 CATSTADGYNEQFF TGTGCCACCAGCACGGCAGACGGGTACAATGAGCAGTTCTTC
many - TRBJ1-5 TRBV20-1 CSSLDYSNQPQHF TGCAGTTCCCTAGACTATAGCAATCAGCCCCAGCATTTT
many - TRBJ2-5 TRBV20-1 CSAPTAQGSRWGETQYF TGCAGTGCTCCAACGGCTCAAGGGAGTAGGTGGGGAGAGACCCAGTACTTC
many - TRBJ1-1 TRBV27 CASSLSAGRVVVNTEAFF TGTGCCAGCAGTTTATCCGCCGGCAGGGTAGTAGTGAACACTGAAGCTTTCTTT
many - TRBJ2-2 TRBV9 CASSVGSAGKFGELFF TGTGCCAGCAGCGTAGGTTCGGCAGGGAAGTTTGGGGAGCTGTTTTTT
many - TRBJ1-2 TRBV20-1 CSASTLNYGYTF TGCAGTGCTAGCACCCTAAACTATGGCTACACCTTC
many - TRBJ1-3 TRBV10-3 CAISEQLTGSGNTIYF TGTGCCATCAGTGAGCAGCTAACAGGGAGTGGAAACACCATATATTTT
many TRBD2 TRBJ2-7 TRBV5-1 CASSLGRLAQSYEQYF TGCGCCAGCAGCCTAGGGCGACTAGCTCAGTCCTACGAGCAGTACTTC
many TRBD1 TRBJ1-1 TRBV7-2 CASSLTGGWTEAFF TGTGCCAGCAGCTTGACAGGGGGGTGGACTGAAGCTTTCTTT
many - TRBJ2-1 TRBV5-1 CASSLRTPYNEQFF TGCGCCAGCAGCTTACGGACTCCTTACAATGAGCAGTTCTTC
many TRBD1 TRBJ2-7 TRBV6-5 CASSFATPGTGAFYEQYF TGTGCCAGCAGTTTCGCCACTCCAGGGACAGGGGCCTTCTACGAGCAGTACTTC
- TRBD2 TRBJ2-1 TRBV7-2 CASILAGGPGGDEQFF TGTGCCAGCATCCTAGCGGGAGGGCCCGGAGGGGATGAGCAGTTCTTC
- TRBD1 TRBJ2-6 TRBV12-3/TRBV12-4 CASSVGQGYWANVLTF TGTGCCAGCAGTGTAGGACAGGGTTACTGGGCCAACGTCCTGACTTTC
many - TRBJ2-1 TRBV18 CASSPLGSDNEQFF TGTGCCAGCTCACCTCTGGGATCGGACAATGAGCAGTTCTTC
few TRBD1 TRBJ1-4 TRBV7-8 CASSQGGAEEKLFF TGTGCCAGCAGCCAGGGGGGCGCGGAGGAAAAACTGTTTTTT
many - TRBJ2-3 TRBV18 CASSSQDTQYF TGTGCCAGCTCTAGCCAAGATACGCAGTATTTT
many - TRBJ2-5 TRBV7-3 CASSSTGTSGETQYF TGTGCCAGCAGCTCCACCGGGACTTCGGGAGAGACCCAGTACTTC
many TRBD2 TRBJ2-7 TRBV20-1 CSARYGTSGVYEQYF TGCAGTGCTCGTTACGGGACTAGCGGGGTTTACGAGCAGTACTTC
many TRBD2 TRBJ2-7 TRBV7-2 CASSLASGRYEQYF TGTGCCAGCAGCTTAGCTAGCGGGAGGTACGAGCAGTACTTC
- - TRBJ2-2 TRBV5-1 CASSLGQPGELFF TGCGCCAGCAGCTTGGGACAGCCCGGGGAGCTGTTTTTT
many - TRBJ1-4 TRBV7-8 CASSLEAGVTNEKLFF TGTGCCAGCAGCTTAGAGGCAGGGGTAACTAATGAAAAACTGTTTTTT
many TRBD1 TRBJ1-2 TRBV6-5 CASTGQGGNYGYTF TGTGCCAGCACCGGACAGGGGGGCAACTATGGCTACACCTTC
many - TRBJ1-6 TRBV5-1 CASSLDPSRSYNSPLHF TGCGCCAGCAGCTTGGATCCGTCGCGCTCCTATAATTCACCCCTCCACTTT
many TRBD2 TRBJ2-3 TRBV20-1 CSASVPAGEADTQYF TGCAGTGCTAGTGTCCCAGCGGGGGAAGCAGATACGCAGTATTTT
many TRBD1 TRBJ1-2 TRBV7-3 CASSPGTDGGYTF TGTGCCAGCAGCCCCGGGACAGATGGTGGCTACACCTTC
many - TRBJ2-3 TRBV14 CASSQGGTDTQYF TGTGCCAGCAGCCAAGGAGGCACAGATACGCAGTATTTT
few - TRBJ2-5 TRBV28 CASSLWAGGETQYF TGTGCCAGCAGTTTATGGGCCGGCGGAGAGACCCAGTACTTC
many - TRBJ2-2 TRBV6-6 CASSLSYTGELFF TGTGCCAGCAGCCTCTCCTATACCGGGGAGCTGTTTTTT
many - TRBJ2-7 TRBV12-3/TRBV12-4 CASSLPESYEQYF TGTGCCAGCAGTTTGCCAGAATCCTACGAGCAGTACTTC
many TRBD2 TRBJ2-3 TRBV20-1 CSARVQREVDFTDTQYF TGCAGTGCTAGGGTCCAGCGGGAGGTTGATTTCACAGATACGCAGTATTTT
many - TRBJ2-7 TRBV20-1 CSARDGHSPSYEQYF TGCAGTGCTAGAGATGGACATTCACCCTCCTACGAGCAGTACTTC
many - TRBJ2-1 TRBV5-1 CASSYFDEQFF TGCGCCAGCAGCTATTTTGATGAGCAGTTCTTC
many TRBD2 TRBJ2-3 TRBV20-1 CSAINAGGVTDTQYF TGCAGTGCTATCAATGCGGGAGGCGTCACAGATACGCAGTATTTT
many - TRBJ2-7 TRBV30 CAWSLLSKEQYF TGTGCCTGGTCGCTCCTCTCCAAAGAGCAGTACTTC
- TRBD1 TRBJ2-7 TRBV5-1 CASSFSTGGAYEQYF TGCGCCAGCAGCTTTTCGACAGGGGGTGCCTACGAGCAGTACTTC
many TRBD2 TRBJ2-1 TRBV20-1 CSARNSGGSYNEQFF TGCAGTGCTAGAAACAGCGGGGGCTCATACAATGAGCAGTTCTTC
many - TRBJ2-7 TRBV20-1 CSARDTRTTNYEQYF TGCAGTGCTAGAGATACCAGAACCACTAACTACGAGCAGTACTTC
many TRBD2 TRBJ2-7 TRBV3-1 CASSRLGTSVYEQYF TGTGCCAGCAGCCGACTCGGGACTAGCGTTTACGAGCAGTACTTC
- - TRBJ1-4 TRBV20-1 CSAGDVREKLFF TGCAGTGCCGGGGACGTCCGTGAAAAACTGTTTTTT
many TRBD1 TRBJ2-7 TRBV20-1 CSARDPGQGVHEQYF TGCAGTGCTAGAGATCCCGGACAGGGTGTTCACGAGCAGTACTTC
many - TRBJ2-1 TRBV5-1 CASSRTNYNEQFF TGCGCCAGCAGCCGTACGAATTACAATGAGCAGTTCTTC